The 4 T cell receptor beta chains given below trace back to one sample, sequenced in a study of blood T cell repertoires in COVID-19. The table came from immunoSEQ multiplex PCR; TCRdb's copy has only in-frame clones and leaves some out. The sample contains about 110,000 clones, 60% to 85% of which appear only once. The sequencing sample was made of peripheral blood. All receptors derive from a human donor in a cohort sampled during active or convalescent COVID-19.

The genes are TRBV11-3 and TRBJ1-6, with TRBD1 matching 8 bases. The CDR3 totals 19 residues. V lost 0 bases, J lost 2 bases, and 9 bases stayed unmatched. Germline V gives CDR1 SGHNT, CDR2 YENEEA. In DNA form, the CDR3 reads TGTGCCAGCAGCTTAGAGAAGGTTGAACAGGGGGCCTATAATTCACCCCTCCACTTT. The encoded protein is CASSLEKVEQGAYNSPLHF. The full variable domain, completed using reference TRBV11-3 and TRBJ1-6, is EAGVVQSPRYKIIEKKQPVAFWCNPISGHNTLYWYLQNLGQGPELLIRYENEEAVDDSQLPKDRFSAERLKGVDSTLKIQPAELGDSAVYLCASSLEKVEQGAYNSPLHFGNGTRLTVT.

V is TRBV3-1 (or the pseudogene TRBV3-2) and J is TRBJ2-5; D might be TRBD1 (6 bases). This CDR3 region has 14 residues. CDR1 and CDR2 from the germline V gene are LGHDT and YNNKEL (reference sequence). V lost 4 bases to trimming and J lost 4 bases, with 13 bases between them. The CDR3 bases are TGTGCCAGCAGCCGATGGACAGACTCAGAGACCCAGTACTTC. This codes for CASSRWTDSETQYF.

This rearrangement joins TRBV19 to TRBJ2-6, with 9 bases matching TRBD1. The germline CDR1 and CDR2 sequences are LNHDA and SQIVND (reference sequence). V dropped 4 bases and J dropped 1; count of bases not matched to a gene: 5. The CDR3 contains 17 residues. The CDR3 DNA reads as TGTGCCAGTAGTAGGTCAGACAGGGGGTCTGGGGCCAACGTCCTGACTTTC. Residues: CASSRSDRGSGANVLTF.

The CDR3 protein is CASTSGAYNSPLHF. DNA of the CDR3: TGTGCCAGCACTTCAGGGGCCTATAATTCACCCCTCCACTTT. This chain joins TRBV14 and TRBJ1-6; D perhaps matches TRBD1 (6 bases). The CDR3 runs to 14 residues. Germline assignment: CDR1 SGHDN and CDR2 FVKESK. Trimming cost V 7 bases and J 2 bases, with 9 bases left between them.